The 22 T cell receptor beta chains in this list originate from one sample, sequenced in a study of Graves' ophthalmopathy and Graves' hyperthyroidism. RNA transcripts were the source from which TCR beta CDR3 regions were amplified. Amplification began with first-round RT-PCR using HTBI primers, then second-round multiplex PCR was performed. TCRdb passed the multiplex PCR reads through MiXCR, listing each CDR3 protein once. This table has about 390,000 distinct CDR3 sequences, 17% appearing once. Sequenced sample: peripheral blood. These TCRs come from an adult woman with stable Graves' hyperthyroidism.

In its sample, this clonotype was seen many times. The chain recombines TRBV2 with TRBJ2-7, with 9 bases identical to TRBD1. The CDR3 runs to 13 residues. V trimming: 6 bases; J trimming: 5 bases; junction bases outside the gene matches: 5. The germline V gene has CDR1 SNHLY and CDR2 FYNNEI. In DNA, the CDR3 is TGTGCCAGCAGCCAGGGACAGGGCAACGAGCAGTACTTC. Its translation is CASSQGQGNEQYF.

The rearrangement links TRBV19 to TRBJ1-5; D remains ambiguous. Trimming cost V 3 bases and J 3 bases, with 9 bases left between them. Germline V gives CDR1 LNHDA, CDR2 SQIVND (reference sequence). The CDR3 sequence is 14 residues long. CDR3 in amino acids: CASSIGLINQPQHF. In nucleotides, the CDR3 is TGTGCCAGTAGTATTGGCCTCATCAATCAGCCCCAGCATTTT.

Worth noting for this clonotype: A read error may be the cause here, since a much bigger clone is one base away. V and J are TRBV11-2 and TRBJ2-7; D is ambiguous. There are 14 residues in the CDR3. Germline lookup yields CDR1 SGHAT and CDR2 FQNNGV. The V end was cut by 10 bases, the J end by 7 bases, with 23 bases between. For the CDR3, the DNA is TGTGCCATCGGCTTAGTGGACGGGCTACGGGAGCAGTACTTC. Translation: CAIGLVDGLREQYF.

The chain recombines TRBV4-1 with TRBJ2-2; possibly TRBD2 for D (5 bases). Germline-derived CDR1 and CDR2 are MGHRA and YSYEKL. This CDR3 contains 15 residues. V lost 3 bases and J 4 bases, leaving 12 bases between the germline ends. Written as DNA, the CDR3 is TGCGCCAGCAGCCATAGAGGGTGGACCACCGGGGAGCTGTTTTTT. This sequence encodes CASSHRGWTTGELFF.

In this sample, this clonotype turned up many times. The CDR3 loop is CASSKTGEANYGYTF. Written as DNA, the CDR3 is TGTGCCAGCAGCAAGACAGGGGAAGCTAACTATGGCTACACCTTC. This chain uses TRBV6-5 with TRBJ1-2, with 8 positions matching TRBD1. Germline-derived CDR1 and CDR2 are MNHEY and SVGAGI. V shed 6 bases, J shed 0 bases, and the junction held 6 bases outside the gene matches. The CDR3 loop spans 15 amino acids.

This clonotype occurred a few times. The rearrangement links TRBV4-3 to TRBJ1-6; D not certain. This CDR3 comprises 15 residues. From germline, CDR1 is LGHNA and CDR2 YSLEER. The V end was cut by 0 bases, the J end by 7 bases, with 10 bases between. In DNA, the CDR3 is TGCGCCAGCAGCCAAGACGGGGTAGGGAATTCACCCCTCCACTTT. This sequence encodes CASSQDGVGNSPLHF.

The chain employs TRBV6-1 and TRBJ2-5; 15 nucleotides match TRBD2. Trimming at V came to 7 bases and at J to 4 bases, leaving 10 bases not matched to a gene. The CDR3 is made up of 17 amino acids. The germline CDR1 and CDR2 sequences are MNHNS and SASEGT. The CDR3 loop reads CASTPDGLAGGPETQYF. The CDR3 nucleotides read TGTGCCAGCACCCCGGATGGACTAGCGGGAGGGCCAGAGACCCAGTACTTC.

In this sample, this clonotype turned up many times. In DNA form, the CDR3 reads TGTGCCAGTAGTCCCGAGGACAGAGTGTATTACGGCTACACCTTC. It encodes CASSPEDRVYYGYTF. The V call is TRBV19, the J call TRBJ1-2, with D possibly matching TRBD1 (6 bases). The V gene's germline CDR1 is LNHDA and CDR2 SQIVND (reference sequence). The V and J ends lost 5 bases and 8 bases respectively, with 21 bases between them. The CDR3 runs 15 residues.

This clonotype was seen only a few times. This chain connects TRBV28 to TRBJ2-5; 11 nucleotides agree with TRBD1. This CDR3 spans 14 amino acids. Germline V CDR1 and CDR2: MDHEN, SYDVKM. J was trimmed by 2 bases and V by 6 bases; bases with no gene match: 2. The CDR3 region is CASSWDRGQETQYF. The CDR3 region has the DNA TGTGCCAGCAGCTGGGACAGGGGGCAAGAGACCCAGTACTTC.

This clonotype was recorded many times. The chain employs TRBV27 and TRBJ1-2; a possible D gene is TRBD1 (6 bases). This CDR3 spans 15 amino acids. Germline-derived CDR1 and CDR2 are MNHEY and SMNVEV (reference sequence). V was pared by 1 base and J by 2 bases, with 11 bases between. In DNA form, the CDR3 reads TGTGCCAGCAGTTTATGGTCAGGGGCAAACTATGGCTACACCTTC. It specifies CASSLWSGANYGYTF.

At least ten counts were recorded for this clonotype. This chain connects TRBV4-3 to TRBJ1-6, with 8 bases aligning to TRBD1. Germline CDR1 reads LGHNA; CDR2 reads YSLEER. The CDR3 loop spans 15 amino acids. The trim removed 1 base at V and 10 bases at J, leaving 6 bases unmatched. The CDR3 nucleotides read TGCGCCAGCAGCCAAGGGACAGGGTGGGACTCACCCCTCCACTTT. This sequence encodes CASSQGTGWDSPLHF.

The table lists this clonotype with many counts. The V and J genes are TRBV28 and TRBJ2-7; 8 bases line up with TRBD2. Germline CDR1 MDHEN, CDR2 SYDVKM. The CDR3 is 15 amino acids. The junction had 7 bases not matched to a gene; V was cut back by 6 bases and J by 0 bases. CDR3 amino acids: CASSPVGGGSYEQYF. CDR3 nucleotide sequence: TGTGCCAGCAGCCCCGTCGGGGGGGGCTCCTACGAGCAGTACTTC.

This clonotype has at least ten counts. The gene calls are TRBV5-1 and TRBJ1-3; D is unresolved. Germline values: CDR1 SGHRS, CDR2 YFSETQ. Trimming cost V 4 bases and J 4 bases, with 9 bases left between them. This CDR3 has 13 amino acids. Here the CDR3 DNA reads TGCGCCAGCAGCCCATCTCCGGGAAACACCATATATTTT. Its translation is CASSPSPGNTIYF. The full variable domain, its missing parts supplied by reference TRBV5-1 and TRBJ1-3, is KAGVTQTPRYLIKTRGQQVTLSCSPISGHRSVSWYQQTPGQGLQFLFEYFSETQRNKGNFPGRFSGRQFSNSRSEMNVSTLELGDSALYLCASSPSPGNTIYFGEGSWLTVV.

This clonotype was picked up many times. The chain joins TRBV27 to TRBJ1-2; 8 bases line up with TRBD1. The CDR3 spans 15 residues. J lost 4 bases, V lost 0 bases, and 4 bases had no gene match. In germline, CDR1 is MNHEY, CDR2 SMNVEV (reference sequence). This CDR3 is CASSLSWTGTYGYTF. The CDR3 DNA follows: TGTGCCAGCAGTTTATCGTGGACAGGGACCTATGGCTACACCTTC.

This clonotype was seen at least ten times. This chain connects TRBV2 to TRBJ2-7; 8 nucleotides line up with TRBD2. Looked up from germline, CDR1 is SNHLY and CDR2 is FYNNEI. V lost 8 bases to trimming and J lost 6 bases; unmatched junction nucleotides: 9. The CDR3 length is 13 residues. The chain's CDR3 is CASAPGGFREQYF. Here the CDR3 DNA reads TGTGCCAGCGCCCCGGGAGGGTTCCGCGAGCAGTACTTC.

This clonotype was seen ten or more times. V usage is TRBV20-1 and J usage is TRBJ2-7; TRBD2 might be the D (6 bases). Germline CDR1 and CDR2: DFQATT and SNEGSKA (reference sequence). The CDR3 sequence is 13 residues long. Trimming took 3 bases from V and 1 from J, leaving 10 bases between them. The CDR3 loop reads CSAREGLSYEQYF. CDR3 bases: TGCAGTGCTAGGGAGGGACTTTCCTACGAGCAGTACTTC.

V gene TRBV7-2 combines with J gene TRBJ2-7, with TRBD1 as a possible D gene (6 bases). Per the germline V gene, CDR1 is SGHTA and CDR2 is FQGNSA. V was cut by 5 bases and J by 4 bases, with 12 bases left in between. The CDR3 spans 13 residues. For the CDR3, the DNA is TGTGCCAGCAGCCAGGGACACTTTTACGAGCAGTACTTC. Translation gives CASSQGHFYEQYF.

The rearrangement links TRBV28 to TRBJ2-4; 9 nucleotides agree with TRBD2. The V gene's germline CDR1 is MDHEN and CDR2 SYDVKM. The CDR3 has 15 amino acids. V dropped 3 bases and J dropped 6; count of bases not matched to a gene: 6. CDR3: CASSLGGAGGNIQYF. CDR3 coding DNA: TGTGCCAGCAGTTTGGGAGGAGCGGGGGGAAACATTCAGTACTTC.

The DNA of the CDR3 is TGTGCCACCAGCAGACTAACCGGGTACACTGAAGCTTTCTTT. Translating gives CATSRLTGYTEAFF. The J gene is TRBJ1-1, the V gene TRBV15; no clear D. Germline assignment: CDR1 LNHNV and CDR2 YYDKDF (reference sequence). This CDR3 has 14 residues. V shed 2 bases and J shed 3 bases, with 10 bases lying between them.

This clonotype was seen repeatedly, ten times or more. This chain joins TRBV5-4 and TRBJ1-2; D unresolved. Looked up from germline, CDR1 is SGHNT and CDR2 is YYREEE (reference sequence). V lost 2 bases and J 6 bases, leaving 17 bases between the germline ends. This CDR3 region has 15 residues. The CDR3 here is CASSFVGGSGDGYTF. CDR3 coding DNA: TGTGCCAGCAGCTTTGTTGGTGGTTCTGGAGATGGCTACACCTTC.

This clonotype showed up many times. This chain's CDR3 is CASTGAETQYF. The CDR3 nucleotides read TGTGCCAGCACGGGGGCAGAGACCCAGTACTTC. V is TRBV28 and J is TRBJ2-5; D tentatively reads TRBD1 or TRBD2 (6 bases each). The CDR3 sequence is 11 residues long. V was trimmed by 7 bases and J by 4 bases, leaving 7 bases between them. Germline CDR1 and CDR2: MDHEN and SYDVKM.

This clonotype was detected ten times or more. The V gene is TRBV29-1, the J gene TRBJ1-1, with 8 bases that match TRBD1. This CDR3 is built from 17 residues. The junction had 9 bases not matched to a gene; V was cut back by 0 bases and J by 0 bases. Germline CDR1 SQVTM, CDR2 ANQGSEA. The CDR3, as DNA: TGCAGCGTTGAAGATCGGGGCAGGGGGCGGATGAACACTGAAGCTTTCTTT. This sequence encodes CSVEDRGRGRMNTEAFF.